The clone carrying this T cell receptor (beta chain) was recorded a few times. MiXCR was run by TCRdb on the RT-PCR reads, yielding one entry per CDR3 protein. In the table there are about 680,000 distinct CDR3 sequences, 14% of which are singletons. CDR3 length: 14 residues. Trimming pared 7 bases from V and 2 bases from J, leaving 9 bases between. The germline V gene encodes CDR1 SEHNR and CDR2 FQNEAQ (reference sequence). This TCR came from a female donor in good health, serving as a healthy control. Sequenced sample: memory CD4+ T cells from blood. The chain combines TRBV7-9 with TRBJ2-6; D not resolved. The CDR3 reads CASMSTPGANVLTF. The CDR3 DNA follows: TGTGCCAGCATGTCAACACCTGGGGCCAACGTCCTGACTTTC.